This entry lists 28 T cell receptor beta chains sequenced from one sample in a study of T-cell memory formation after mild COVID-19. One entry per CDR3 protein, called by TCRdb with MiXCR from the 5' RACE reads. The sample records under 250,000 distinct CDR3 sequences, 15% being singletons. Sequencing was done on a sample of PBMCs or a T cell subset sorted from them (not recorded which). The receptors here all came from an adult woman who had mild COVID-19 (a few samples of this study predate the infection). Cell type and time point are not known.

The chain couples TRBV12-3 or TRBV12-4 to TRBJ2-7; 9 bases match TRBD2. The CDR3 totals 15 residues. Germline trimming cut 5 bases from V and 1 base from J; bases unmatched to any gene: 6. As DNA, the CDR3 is TGTGCCAGCAGTCACCAGGCGGGGGGGTCCTACGAGCAGTACTTC. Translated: CASSHQAGGSYEQYF.

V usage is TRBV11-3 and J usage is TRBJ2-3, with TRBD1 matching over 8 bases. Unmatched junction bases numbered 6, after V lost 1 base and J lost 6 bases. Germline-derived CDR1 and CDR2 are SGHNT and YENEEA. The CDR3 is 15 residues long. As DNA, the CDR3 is TGTGCCAGCAGCTTAGGGAGGACAGGGAAGGATACGCAGTATTTT. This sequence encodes CASSLGRTGKDTQYF.

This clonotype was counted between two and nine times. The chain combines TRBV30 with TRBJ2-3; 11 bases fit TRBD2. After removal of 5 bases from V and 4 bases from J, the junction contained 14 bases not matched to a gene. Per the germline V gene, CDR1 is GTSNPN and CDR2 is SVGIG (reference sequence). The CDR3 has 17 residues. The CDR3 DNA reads TGTGCCTGGGCGGGGACTTTGACTAGCGGGATCCCAGATACGCAGTATTTT. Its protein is CAWAGTLTSGIPDTQYF.

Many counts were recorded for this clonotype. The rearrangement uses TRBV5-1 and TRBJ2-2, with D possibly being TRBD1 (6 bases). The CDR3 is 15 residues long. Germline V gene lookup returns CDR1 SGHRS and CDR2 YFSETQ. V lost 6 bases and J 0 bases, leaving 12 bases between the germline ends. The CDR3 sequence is CASKDSLANTGELFF. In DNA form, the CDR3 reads TGCGCCAGCAAGGACAGTCTCGCGAACACCGGGGAGCTGTTTTTT.

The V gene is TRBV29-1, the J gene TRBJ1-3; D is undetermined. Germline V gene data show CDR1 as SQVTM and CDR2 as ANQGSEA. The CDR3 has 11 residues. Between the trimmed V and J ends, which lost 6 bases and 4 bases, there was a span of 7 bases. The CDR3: CSVPLGNTIYF. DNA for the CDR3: TGCAGCGTCCCTCTGGGAAACACCATATATTTT.

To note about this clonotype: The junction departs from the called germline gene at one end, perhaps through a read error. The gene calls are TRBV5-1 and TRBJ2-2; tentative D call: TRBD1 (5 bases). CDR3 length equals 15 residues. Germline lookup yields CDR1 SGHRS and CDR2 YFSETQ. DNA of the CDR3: TGCGCCAGCAGCAGACAGTTCGCGAACACCTGGGAGCTGTTTTTT. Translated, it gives CASSRQFANTWELFF.

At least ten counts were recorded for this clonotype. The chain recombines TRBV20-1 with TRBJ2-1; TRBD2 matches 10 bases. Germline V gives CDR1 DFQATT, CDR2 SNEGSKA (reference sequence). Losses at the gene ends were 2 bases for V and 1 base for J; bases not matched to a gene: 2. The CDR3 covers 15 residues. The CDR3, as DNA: TGCAGTGCTAGAAGACTAGCGGGTTCCTACAATGAGCAGTTCTTC. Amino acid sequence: CSARRLAGSYNEQFF.

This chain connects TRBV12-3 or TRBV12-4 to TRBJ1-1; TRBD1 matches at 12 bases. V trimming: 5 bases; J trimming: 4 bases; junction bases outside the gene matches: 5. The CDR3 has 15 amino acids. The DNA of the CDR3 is TGTGCCAGCAGTCGGGACAGGGGGCCTCCCACTGAAGCTTTCTTT. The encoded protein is CASSRDRGPPTEAFF.

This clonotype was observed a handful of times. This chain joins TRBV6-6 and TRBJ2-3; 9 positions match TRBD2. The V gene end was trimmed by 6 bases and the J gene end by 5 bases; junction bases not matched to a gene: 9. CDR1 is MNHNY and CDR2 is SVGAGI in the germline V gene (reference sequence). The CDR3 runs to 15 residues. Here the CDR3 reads CASRNQRGVGDTQYF. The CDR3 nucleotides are TGTGCCAGCAGAAACCAGCGGGGGGTGGGAGATACGCAGTATTTT.

The CDR3 loop is CASSPAGVGEQYF. The CDR3 bases are TGTGCCAGCTCACCTGCAGGGGTAGGCGAGCAGTACTTC. This rearrangement joins TRBV18 to TRBJ2-7; tentative D call: TRBD1 (6 bases). V was clipped by 3 bases and J by 6 bases, with 12 bases between them. CDR1 KGHSH and CDR2 LQKENI come from the germline V gene. The CDR3 is 13 amino acids.

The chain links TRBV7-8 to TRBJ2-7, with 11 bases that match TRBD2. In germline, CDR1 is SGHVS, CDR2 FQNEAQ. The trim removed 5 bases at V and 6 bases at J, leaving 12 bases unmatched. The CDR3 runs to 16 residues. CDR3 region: CASSLTGLAVRGEQYF. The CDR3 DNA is TGTGCCAGCAGCCTAACGGGACTAGCGGTGAGGGGCGAGCAGTACTTC. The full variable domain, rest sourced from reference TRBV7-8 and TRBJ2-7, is GAGVSQSPRYKVAKRGQDVALRCDPISGHVSLFWYQQALGQGPEFLTYFQNEAQLDKSGLPSDRFFAERPEGSVSTLKIQRTQQEDSAVYLCASSLTGLAVRGEQYFGPGTRLTVT.

DNA of the CDR3: TGTGCCAGCAGTTTAGCTAGACTAGCGCCTTACAATGAGCAGTTCTTC. Translated, it gives CASSLARLAPYNEQFF. This chain links TRBV12-3 or TRBV12-4 with TRBJ2-1, with TRBD2 matching 8 bases. J gave up 4 bases and V 0 bases, and 5 bases lay outside the gene matches. The CDR3 covers 16 residues.

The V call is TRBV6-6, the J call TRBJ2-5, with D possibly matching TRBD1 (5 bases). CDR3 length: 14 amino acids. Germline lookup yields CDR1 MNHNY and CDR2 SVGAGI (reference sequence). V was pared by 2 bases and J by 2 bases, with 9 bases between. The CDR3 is CASSYGKGQETQYF. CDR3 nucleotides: TGTGCCAGCAGTTACGGCAAGGGGCAAGAGACCCAGTACTTC.

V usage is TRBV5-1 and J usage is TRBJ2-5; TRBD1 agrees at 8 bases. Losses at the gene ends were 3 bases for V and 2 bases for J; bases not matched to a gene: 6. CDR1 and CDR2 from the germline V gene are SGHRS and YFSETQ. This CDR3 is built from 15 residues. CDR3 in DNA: TGCGCCAGCAGCTCACCGGACAGGGCTCAAGAGACCCAGTACTTC. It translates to CASSSPDRAQETQYF.

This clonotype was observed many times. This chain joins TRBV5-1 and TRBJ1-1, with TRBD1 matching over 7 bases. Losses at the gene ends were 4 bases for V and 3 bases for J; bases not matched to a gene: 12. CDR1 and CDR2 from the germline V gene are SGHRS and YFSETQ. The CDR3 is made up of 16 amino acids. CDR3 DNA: TGCGCCAGCAGCGCTAGACAGGGCCATCCGGACACTGAAGCTTTCTTT. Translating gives CASSARQGHPDTEAFF.

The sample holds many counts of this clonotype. Here the CDR3 reads CASSIDPRATDTQYF. DNA of the CDR3: TGTGCCAGTAGTATAGATCCCCGGGCCACAGATACGCAGTATTTT. This chain joins TRBV19 and TRBJ2-3; D ambiguous. V gave up 0 bases and J gave up 2 bases, with 9 bases separating them. CDR3 length equals 15 residues. CDR1 LNHDA and CDR2 SQIVND come from the germline V gene (reference sequence).

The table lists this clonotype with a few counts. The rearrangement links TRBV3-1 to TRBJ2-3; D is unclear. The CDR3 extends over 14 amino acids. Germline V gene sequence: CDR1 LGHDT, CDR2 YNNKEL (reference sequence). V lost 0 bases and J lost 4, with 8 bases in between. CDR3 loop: CASSQDQRPDTQYF. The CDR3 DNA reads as TGTGCCAGCAGCCAAGATCAGCGCCCAGATACGCAGTATTTT.

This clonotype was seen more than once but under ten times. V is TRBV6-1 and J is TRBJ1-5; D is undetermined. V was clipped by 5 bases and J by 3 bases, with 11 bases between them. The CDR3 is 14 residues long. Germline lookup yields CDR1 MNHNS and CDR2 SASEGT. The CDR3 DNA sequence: TGTGCCAGCAGTAGGGCTCGGGACAATCAGCCCCAGCATTTT. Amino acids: CASSRARDNQPQHF.

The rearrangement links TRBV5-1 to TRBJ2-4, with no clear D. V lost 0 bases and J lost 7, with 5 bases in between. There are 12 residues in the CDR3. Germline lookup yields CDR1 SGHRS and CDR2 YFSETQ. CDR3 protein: CASSLDTNIQYF. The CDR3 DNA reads TGCGCCAGCAGCTTGGATACGAACATTCAGTACTTC.

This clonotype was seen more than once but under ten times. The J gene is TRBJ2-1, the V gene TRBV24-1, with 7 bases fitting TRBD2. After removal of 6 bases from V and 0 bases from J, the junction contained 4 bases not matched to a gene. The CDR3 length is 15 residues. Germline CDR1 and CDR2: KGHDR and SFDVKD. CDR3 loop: CATSRGESSYNEQFF. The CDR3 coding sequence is TGTGCCACCAGTCGGGGGGAGAGCTCCTACAATGAGCAGTTCTTC.

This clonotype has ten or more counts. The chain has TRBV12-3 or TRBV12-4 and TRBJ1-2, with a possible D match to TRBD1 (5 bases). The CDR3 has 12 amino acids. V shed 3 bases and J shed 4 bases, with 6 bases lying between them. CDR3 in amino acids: CASSFTGYGYTF. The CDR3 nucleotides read TGTGCCAGCAGTTTTACAGGCTATGGCTACACCTTC.

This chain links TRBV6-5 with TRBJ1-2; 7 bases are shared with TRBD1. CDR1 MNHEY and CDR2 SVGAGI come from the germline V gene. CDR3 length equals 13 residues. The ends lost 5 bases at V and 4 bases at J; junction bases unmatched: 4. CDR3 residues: CASSRTGSYGYTF. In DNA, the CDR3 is TGTGCCAGCAGTCGGACAGGCTCCTATGGCTACACCTTC.

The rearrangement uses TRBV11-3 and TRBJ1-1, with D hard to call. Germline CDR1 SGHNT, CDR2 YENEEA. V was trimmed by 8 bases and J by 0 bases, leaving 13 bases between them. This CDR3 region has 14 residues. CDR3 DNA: TGTGCCAGCGGTCGGAGCAGCCTGAACACTGAAGCTTTCTTT. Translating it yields CASGRSSLNTEAFF.

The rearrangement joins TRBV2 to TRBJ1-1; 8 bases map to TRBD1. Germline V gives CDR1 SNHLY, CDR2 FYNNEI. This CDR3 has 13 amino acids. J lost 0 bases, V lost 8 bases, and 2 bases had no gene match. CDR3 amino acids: CASDRGMNTEAFF. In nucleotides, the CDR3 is TGTGCCAGCGACAGGGGCATGAACACTGAAGCTTTCTTT.

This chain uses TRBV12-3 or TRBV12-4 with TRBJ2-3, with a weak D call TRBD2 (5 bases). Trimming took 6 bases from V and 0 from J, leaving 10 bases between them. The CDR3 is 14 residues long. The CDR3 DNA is TGTGCCAGCAGGTTGTGGACTAGCACAGATACGCAGTATTTT. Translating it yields CASRLWTSTDTQYF.

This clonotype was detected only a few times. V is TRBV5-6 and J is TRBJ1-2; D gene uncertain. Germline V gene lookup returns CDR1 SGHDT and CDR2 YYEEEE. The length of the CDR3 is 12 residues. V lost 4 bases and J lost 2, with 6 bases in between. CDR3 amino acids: CASSQDNYGYTF. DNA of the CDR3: TGTGCCAGCAGCCAAGACAACTATGGCTACACCTTC.

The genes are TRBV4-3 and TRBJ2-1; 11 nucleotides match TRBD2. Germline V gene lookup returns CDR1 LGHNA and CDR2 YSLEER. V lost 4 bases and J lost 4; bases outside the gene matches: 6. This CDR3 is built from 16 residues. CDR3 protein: CASSPRGTSGYNEQFF. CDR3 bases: TGCGCCAGCAGCCCCCGAGGGACTAGCGGTTACAATGAGCAGTTCTTC.

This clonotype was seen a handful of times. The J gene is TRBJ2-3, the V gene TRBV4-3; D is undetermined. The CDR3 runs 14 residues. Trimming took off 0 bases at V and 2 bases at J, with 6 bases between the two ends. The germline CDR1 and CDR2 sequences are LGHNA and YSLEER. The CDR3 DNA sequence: TGCGCCAGCAGCCAAGATCCAGACACAGATACGCAGTATTTT. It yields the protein CASSQDPDTDTQYF.